This TCR beta chain stems from a study of shared clonotypes between healthy human individuals. All the donors were Caucasian adults who lived in Nashville, Tennessee. Splitting of CD4+ cells produced CD45RA+ naive and CD45RA-negative memory subsets. Trimming took 6 bases from V and 5 from J; bases not matched to a gene: 12. CDR3 length: 15 amino acids. Germline V gene data show CDR1 as MNHNY and CDR2 as SVGAGI (reference sequence). Each cell subset's genomic DNA was divided evenly among several immunoSEQ plates. Each PCR replicate from the sorted subsets contained 200 to 250 ng DNA, which is tens of thousands of T cell genomes. Sequenced by immunoSEQ multiplex PCR; TCRdb stores in-frame clones only, minus some. The sample gives fewer than 3 million clones, about nine tenths of which show up once; more than 0.35% is in the top ten.

This TCR came from a man aged 18 to 35 in good health. Some clones in this sample may be carry-over from other donors' samples. The chain is built from TRBV6-6 and TRBJ1-1; 7 bases are shared with TRBD1. The source material was naive CD4+ T cells from PBMCs. The subset here: CD45RA+ positively selected. In DNA, the CDR3 is TGTGCCAGCAGCCCCCCACCGGGACAGAAAACTGAAGCTTTCTTT. Translation: CASSPPPGQKTEAFF.